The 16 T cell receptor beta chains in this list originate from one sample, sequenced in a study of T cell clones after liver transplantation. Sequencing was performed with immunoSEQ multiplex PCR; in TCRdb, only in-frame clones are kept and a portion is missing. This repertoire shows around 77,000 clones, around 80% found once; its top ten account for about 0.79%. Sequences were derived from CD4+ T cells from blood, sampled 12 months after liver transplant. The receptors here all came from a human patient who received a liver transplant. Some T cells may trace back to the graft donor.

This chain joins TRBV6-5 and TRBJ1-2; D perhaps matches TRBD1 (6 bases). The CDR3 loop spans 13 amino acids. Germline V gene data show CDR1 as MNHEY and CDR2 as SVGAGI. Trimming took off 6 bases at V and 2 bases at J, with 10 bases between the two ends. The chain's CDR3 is CASSNTGNYGYTF. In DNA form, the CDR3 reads TGTGCCAGCAGCAACACAGGGAACTATGGCTACACCTTC.

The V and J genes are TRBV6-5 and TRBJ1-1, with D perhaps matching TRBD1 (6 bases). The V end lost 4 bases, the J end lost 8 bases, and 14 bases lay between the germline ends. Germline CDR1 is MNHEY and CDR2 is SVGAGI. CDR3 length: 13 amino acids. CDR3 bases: TGTGCCAGCAGTTTGGAGTTGGGACAAGAAGCTTTCTTT. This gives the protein CASSLELGQEAFF.

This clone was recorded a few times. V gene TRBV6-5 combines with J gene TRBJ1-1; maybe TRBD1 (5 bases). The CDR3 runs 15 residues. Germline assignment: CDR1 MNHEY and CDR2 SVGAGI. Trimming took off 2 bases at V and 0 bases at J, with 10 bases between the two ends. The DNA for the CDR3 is TGTGCCAGCAGTTACGGACAAACCATGAACACTGAAGCTTTCTTT. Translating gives CASSYGQTMNTEAFF.

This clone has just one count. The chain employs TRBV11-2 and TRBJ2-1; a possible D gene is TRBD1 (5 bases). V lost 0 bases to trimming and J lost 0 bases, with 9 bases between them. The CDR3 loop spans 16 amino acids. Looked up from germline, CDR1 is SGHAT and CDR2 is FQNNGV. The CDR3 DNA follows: TGTGCCAGCAGCTTAGAGACAGCAAACTCCTACAATGAGCAGTTCTTC. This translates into CASSLETANSYNEQFF.

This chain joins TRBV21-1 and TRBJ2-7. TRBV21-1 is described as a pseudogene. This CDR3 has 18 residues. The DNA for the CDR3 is TGTGCCAGCAGCACCCCTCGCCCAGGTATCGACTGTGGCTACGAGCAGTACTTC. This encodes CASSTPRPGIDCGYEQYF.

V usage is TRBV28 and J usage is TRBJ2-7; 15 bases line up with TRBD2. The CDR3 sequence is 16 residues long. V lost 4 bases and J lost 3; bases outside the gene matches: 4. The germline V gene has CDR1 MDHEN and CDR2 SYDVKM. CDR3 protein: CASSSGTSGRIYEQYF. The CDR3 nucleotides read TGTGCCAGCAGTTCCGGGACTAGCGGGAGGATCTACGAGCAGTACTTC.

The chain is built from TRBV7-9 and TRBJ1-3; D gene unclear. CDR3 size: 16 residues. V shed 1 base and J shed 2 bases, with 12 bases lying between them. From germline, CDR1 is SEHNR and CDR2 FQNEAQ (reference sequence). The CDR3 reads CASSLELPRAGNTIYF. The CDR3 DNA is TGTGCCAGCAGCTTAGAACTGCCCCGGGCTGGAAACACCATATATTTT.

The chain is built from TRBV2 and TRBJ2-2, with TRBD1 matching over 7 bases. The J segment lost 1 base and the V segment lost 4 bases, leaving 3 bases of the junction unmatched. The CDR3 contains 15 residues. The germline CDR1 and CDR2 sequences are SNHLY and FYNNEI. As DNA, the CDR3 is TGTGCCAGCAGTGCTCAGGGGGTGAACACCGGGGAGCTGTTTTTT. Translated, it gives CASSAQGVNTGELFF.

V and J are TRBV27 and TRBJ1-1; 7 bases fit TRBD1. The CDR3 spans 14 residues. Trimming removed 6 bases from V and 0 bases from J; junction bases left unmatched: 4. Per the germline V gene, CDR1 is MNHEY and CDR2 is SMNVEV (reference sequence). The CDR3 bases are TGTGCCAGCAGGGGACAGTCGATGAACACTGAAGCTTTCTTT. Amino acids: CASRGQSMNTEAFF.

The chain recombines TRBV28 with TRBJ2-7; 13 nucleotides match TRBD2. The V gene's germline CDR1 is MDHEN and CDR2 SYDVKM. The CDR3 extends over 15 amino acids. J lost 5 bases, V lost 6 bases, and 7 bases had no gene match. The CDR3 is CASRAGLAGVHEQYF. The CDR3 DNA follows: TGTGCCAGCAGAGCAGGACTAGCGGGAGTCCACGAGCAGTACTTC. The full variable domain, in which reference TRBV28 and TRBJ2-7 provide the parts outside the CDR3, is DVKVTQSSRYLVKRTGEKVFLECVQDMDHENMFWYRQDPGLGLRLIYFSYDVKMKEKGDIPEGYSVSREKKERFSLILESASTNQTSMYLCASRAGLAGVHEQYFGPGTRLTVT.

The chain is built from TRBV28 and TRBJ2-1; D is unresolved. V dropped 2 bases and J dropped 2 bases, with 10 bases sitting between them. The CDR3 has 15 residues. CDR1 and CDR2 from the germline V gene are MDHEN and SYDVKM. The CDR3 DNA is TGTGCCAGCAGTTTACCCTTTGGGCCCTACAATGAGCAGTTCTTC. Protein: CASSLPFGPYNEQFF.

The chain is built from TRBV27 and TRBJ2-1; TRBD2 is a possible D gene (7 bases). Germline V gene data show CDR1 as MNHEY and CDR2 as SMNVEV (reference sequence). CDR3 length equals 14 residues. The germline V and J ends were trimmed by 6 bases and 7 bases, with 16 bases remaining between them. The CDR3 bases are TGTGCCAGCAGAATAAGAGGGGGGGGGAATGAGCAGTTCTTC. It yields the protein CASRIRGGGNEQFF.

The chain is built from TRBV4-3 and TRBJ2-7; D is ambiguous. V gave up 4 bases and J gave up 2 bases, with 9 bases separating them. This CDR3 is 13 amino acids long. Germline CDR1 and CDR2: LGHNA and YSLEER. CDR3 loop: CASSRDVAYEQYF. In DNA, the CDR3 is TGCGCCAGCAGCCGAGATGTGGCCTACGAGCAGTACTTC.

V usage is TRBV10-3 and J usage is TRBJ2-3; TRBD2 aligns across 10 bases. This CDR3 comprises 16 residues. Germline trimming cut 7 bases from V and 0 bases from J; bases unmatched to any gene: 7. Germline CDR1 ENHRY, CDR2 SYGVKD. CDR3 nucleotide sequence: TGTGCCATCAAGGGAGGGGGACTAGCGAGCACAGATACGCAGTATTTT. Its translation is CAIKGGGLASTDTQYF.

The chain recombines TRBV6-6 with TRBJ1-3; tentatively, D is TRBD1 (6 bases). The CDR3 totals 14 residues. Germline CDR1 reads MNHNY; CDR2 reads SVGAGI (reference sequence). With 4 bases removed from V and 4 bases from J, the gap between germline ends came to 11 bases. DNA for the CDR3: TGTGCCAGCAGTTTATCAGGGGACGGAAACACCATATATTTT. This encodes CASSLSGDGNTIYF.

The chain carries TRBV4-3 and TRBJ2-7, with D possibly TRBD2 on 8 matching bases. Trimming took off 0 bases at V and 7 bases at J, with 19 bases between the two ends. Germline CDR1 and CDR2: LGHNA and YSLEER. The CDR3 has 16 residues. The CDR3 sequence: CASSQDRRQGGREQYF. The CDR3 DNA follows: TGCGCCAGCAGCCAAGATCGCAGACAGGGCGGGAGGGAGCAGTACTTC.